Shown below are 9 T cell receptor beta chains from a single sample sequenced in a study of T cells in narcolepsy. TCRdb's table, derived via immunoSEQ multiplex PCR, lists solely in-frame clones and lacks some. Here the sample spans some 30,000 clones, more than 75% being singletons. Sequencing was carried out using memory (CD45RA-) CD4+ T cells from blood. The receptors come from a human donor in good health.

Comment on this clone: Other DNA variants within this sample encode the same CDR3. J is TRBJ2-7 and V is TRBV9; D unresolved. Germline values: CDR1 SGDLS, CDR2 YYNGEE. Trimming removed 0 bases from V and 0 bases from J, with 7 bases in between. The CDR3 is 14 amino acids. The CDR3 region has the DNA TGTGCCAGCAGCGTAGCCAGTAGCTCCTACGAGCAGTACTTC. Protein sequence: CASSVASSSYEQYF.

On this clone: Distinct nucleotide sequences in the sample also encode this CDR3. Written as DNA, the CDR3 is TGTGCCACCTGCCGGGACAGGGAAAGAGAGCAGTACTTC. Its protein product is CATCRDREREQYF. J is TRBJ2-7 and V is TRBV6-6; 9 nucleotides match TRBD1. Germline V gives CDR1 MNHNY, CDR2 SVGAGI (reference sequence). The CDR3 is made up of 13 amino acids. J lost 7 bases, V lost 10 bases, and 11 bases had no gene match.

This chain's CDR3 is CASGDLSNYGYTF. The CDR3 DNA is TGTGCCAGCGGGGACCTTAGTAACTATGGCTACACCTTC. The chain combines TRBV2 with TRBJ1-2, with TRBD1 as a possible D gene (5 bases). This CDR3 is 13 amino acids long. Looked up from germline, CDR1 is SNHLY and CDR2 is FYNNEI. V shed 8 bases and J shed 1 base, with 11 bases lying between them.

The chain recombines TRBV18 with TRBJ1-4; TRBD1 agrees at 9 bases. The germline gives CDR1 KGHSH, CDR2 LQKENI. This CDR3 spans 14 amino acids. Germline trimming cut 4 bases from V and 8 bases from J; bases unmatched to any gene: 5. As DNA, the CDR3 is TGTGCCAGCTCACTCGCGGACAGGGGCGAAAAACTGTTTTTT. The encoded protein is CASSLADRGEKLFF.

The chain's CDR3 is CASSSPGREQYF. The CDR3 DNA reads TGTGCCAGCAGCTCCCCCGGGAGGGAGCAGTACTTC. The chain recombines TRBV11-1 with TRBJ2-7; 7 positions match TRBD2. Looked up from germline, CDR1 is SGHAT and CDR2 is FQDESV (reference sequence). Trimming removed 4 bases from V and 7 bases from J; junction bases left unmatched: 4. CDR3 length equals 12 residues.

DNA for the CDR3: TGTGCCTGGAGGCTAGCGGGGTTAGCCGGGGAGCTGTTTTTT. Translation gives CAWRLAGLAGELFF. This chain uses TRBV30 with TRBJ2-2; 9 nucleotides match TRBD2. This CDR3 contains 14 residues. Germline-derived CDR1 and CDR2 are GTSNPN and SVGIG (reference sequence). The V and J ends lost 3 bases and 6 bases, in that order; junction bases with no gene match: 5.

V and J are TRBV7-8 and TRBJ1-2; D unclear. With 5 bases removed from V and 0 bases from J, the gap between germline ends came to 13 bases. The CDR3 is 15 amino acids. Germline V gene lookup returns CDR1 SGHVS and CDR2 FQNEAQ. This chain's CDR3 is CASSTRTYSNYGYTF. DNA of the CDR3: TGTGCCAGCAGCACCCGGACGTATTCTAACTATGGCTACACCTTC.

The V call is TRBV4-2, the J call TRBJ1-6, with unresolved D. CDR3 length equals 14 residues. Per the germline V gene, CDR1 is LGHNA and CDR2 is YNFKEQ. V lost 1 base and J 12 bases, leaving 13 bases between the germline ends. CDR3 sequence (DNA): TGTGCCAGCAGCCAAGTTGCGGCGGATAAACCCCTCCACTTT. Protein sequence: CASSQVAADKPLHF.

The CDR3 bases are TGTGCCAGCAATGGAGCGTCTGGGGCCAACGTCCTGACTTTC. Translated: CASNGASGANVLTF. The chain has TRBV7-9 and TRBJ2-6, with D unclear. Per the germline V gene, CDR1 is SEHNR and CDR2 is FQNEAQ (reference sequence). The CDR3 is 14 residues long. Trimming removed 7 bases from V and 1 base from J, with 8 bases in between.